The 3 T cell receptor beta chains reported below all come from one sample, sequenced in a study of blood T cell repertoires in COVID-19. The repertoire was sequenced with immunoSEQ multiplex PCR; TCRdb's copy has only in-frame clones and lacks some. The profile shows more than 250,000 clones, about nine tenths of them singletons. Sequenced input: peripheral blood. The receptors derive from a woman in her twenties or thirties with COVID-19, enrolled during active disease.

The genes are TRBV14 and TRBJ1-1; 9 bases match TRBD1. The V segment lost 4 bases and the J segment 5 bases; nucleotides outside the gene matches: 11. The CDR3 length is 16 residues. Germline V gives CDR1 SGHDN, CDR2 FVKESK. This CDR3 is CASSLLQGASSTEAFF. The DNA for the CDR3 is TGTGCCAGCAGCCTTCTACAGGGGGCCAGTAGTACTGAAGCTTTCTTT. Full variable domain (rest looked up from reference TRBV14 and TRBJ1-1): EAGVTQFPSHSVIEKGQTVTLRCDPISGHDNLYWYRRVMGKEIKFLLHFVKESKQDESGMPNNRFLAERTGGTYSTLKVQPAELEDSGVYFCASSLLQGASSTEAFFGQGTRLTVV.

This sequence joins TRBV28 and TRBJ2-5, with D possibly being TRBD2 (5 bases). The CDR3 spans 14 residues. Per germline, CDR1 MDHEN and CDR2 SYDVKM. Trimming left V 3 bases short and J 5 bases short, with 13 bases between. The CDR3 protein is CASSFASSGETQYF. The CDR3 nucleotides read TGTGCCAGCAGTTTCGCTTCAAGCGGTGAGACCCAGTACTTC.

The chain employs TRBV4-1 and TRBJ1-2, with a tentative D call TRBD1 (5 bases). The CDR3 runs 14 residues. The V end lost 3 bases, the J end lost 6 bases, and 14 bases lay between the germline ends. Germline values: CDR1 MGHRA, CDR2 YSYEKL. The CDR3 DNA sequence: TGCGCCAGCAGCCACCCGGCGCGGGGGAATGGCTACACCTTC. Protein sequence: CASSHPARGNGYTF.